This TCR beta chain derives from a study of T cell responses to AZD1222 COVID-19 vaccine. Overall study: Second doses were pooled across both intervals (about 4 or about 12 weeks).

This CDR3 has 14 amino acids. Germline V gives CDR1 LNHDA, CDR2 SQIVND (reference sequence). Trimming cost V 4 bases and J 2 bases, with 8 bases left between them. Profiled with immunoSEQ multiplex PCR; TCRdb holds only in-frame clones, not every one. The table includes some 150,000 clones, roughly 89% detected once. This clonotype was sampled from an adult in good health. Sequences were derived from peripheral blood, sampled on day 0 of AZD1222 vaccination. The chain joins TRBV19 to TRBJ1-4; possible D gene TRBD1, 5 bases. CDR3 region: CASSRTTTNEKLFF. The CDR3 DNA follows: TGTGCCAGTAGTAGGACAACTACTAATGAAAAACTGTTTTTT.